Shown below are 21 T cell receptor beta chains from a single sample sequenced in a study of T cell responses to AZD1222 COVID-19 vaccine. Produced via immunoSEQ multiplex PCR; TCRdb's table is partial and in-frame only. Here the sample spans more than 150,000 clones, more than 80% being singletons. Source: peripheral blood, taken on day 0 of AZD1222 vaccination. The receptors shown here come from an adult in good health.

This chain links TRBV3-1 (or the pseudogene TRBV3-2) with TRBJ2-5; D call uncertain. V lost 2 bases to trimming and J lost 1 base, with 8 bases between them. This CDR3 has 14 residues. In germline, CDR1 is LGHDT, CDR2 YNNKEL (reference sequence). CDR3 loop: CASSQNAGQETQYF. CDR3 coding DNA: TGTGCCAGCAGCCAAAACGCTGGCCAAGAGACCCAGTACTTC.

The gene calls are TRBV28 and TRBJ1-5, with TRBD1 as a possible D gene (5 bases). The ends were cut back, 6 bases at V and 1 base at J, with 16 bases in the middle. The CDR3 runs 16 residues. Per the germline V gene, CDR1 is MDHEN and CDR2 is SYDVKM. In DNA, the CDR3 is TGTGCCAGCAGAACTACAGGACTAGGAAGCAATCAGCCCCAGCATTTT. It specifies CASRTTGLGSNQPQHF.

This rearrangement joins TRBV6-5 to TRBJ1-4, with D possibly matching TRBD1 (6 bases). The CDR3 covers 13 residues. The germline V and J ends were trimmed by 8 bases and 4 bases, with 11 bases remaining between them. Germline V gene data show CDR1 as MNHEY and CDR2 as SVGAGI. CDR3 amino acids: CASRQADNEKLFF. As DNA, the CDR3 is TGTGCCAGCCGACAGGCGGATAATGAAAAACTGTTTTTT.

V gene TRBV30 combines with J gene TRBJ2-5, with D tentatively TRBD1 or TRBD2 (6 bases each). The ends were cut back, 3 bases at V and 1 base at J, with 15 bases in the middle. Germline CDR1 is GTSNPN and CDR2 is SVGIG (reference sequence). The CDR3 is 15 residues long. This chain's CDR3 is CAWRAEGRGQETQYF. CDR3 nucleotides: TGTGCCTGGAGGGCGGAGGGCAGGGGCCAAGAGACCCAGTACTTC.

The chain recombines TRBV18 with TRBJ1-2; D is undetermined. Germline values: CDR1 KGHSH, CDR2 LQKENI. CDR3 length equals 12 residues. Trimming removed 3 bases at V and 6 bases at J, with 8 bases between. CDR3 nucleotides: TGTGCCAGCTCACCGGATCGAGATGGCTACACCTTC. Its translation is CASSPDRDGYTF.

V and J are TRBV3-1 (or the pseudogene TRBV3-2) and TRBJ1-1, with D possibly TRBD1 on 5 matching bases. The CDR3 covers 12 residues. V shed 0 bases and J shed 10 bases, with 9 bases lying between them. The V gene's germline CDR1 is LGHDT and CDR2 YNNKEL (reference sequence). CDR3 protein: CASSQEQAAAFF. In nucleotides, the CDR3 is TGTGCCAGCAGCCAAGAACAGGCTGCAGCTTTCTTT.

The chain joins TRBV3-1 (or the pseudogene TRBV3-2) to TRBJ1-5; D is ambiguous. V was pared by 0 bases and J by 7 bases, with 7 bases between. The CDR3 spans 13 residues. Germline V gene data show CDR1 as LGHDT and CDR2 as YNNKEL (reference sequence). The CDR3 nucleotides read TGTGCCAGCAGCCAAGATCGAAGGCAGCCCCAGCATTTT. Its translation is CASSQDRRQPQHF.

V usage is TRBV6-6 and J usage is TRBJ2-7; 14 positions agree with TRBD2. The trim removed 2 bases at V and 1 base at J, leaving 1 base unmatched. The CDR3 runs 16 residues. CDR1 and CDR2 from the germline V gene are MNHNY and SVGAGI (reference sequence). CDR3 sequence (DNA): TGTGCCAGCAGTTACCGGACTAGCGGGAGGTCCTACGAGCAGTACTTC. Translation: CASSYRTSGRSYEQYF.

This chain's CDR3 is CASSYSGGGEKLFF. The CDR3, as DNA: TGTGCCAGCAGTTACTCGGGAGGAGGGGAAAAACTGTTTTTT. The V gene is TRBV6-5, the J gene TRBJ1-4; D gene uncertain. V was cut by 0 bases and J by 8 bases, with 10 bases left in between. Germline V gives CDR1 MNHEY, CDR2 SVGAGI. CDR3 size: 14 residues.

This chain connects TRBV6-5 to TRBJ1-1, with a tentative D call TRBD1 (6 bases). Germline assignment: CDR1 MNHEY and CDR2 SVGAGI. The CDR3 has 15 residues. Trimming stripped 0 bases from V and 5 bases from J, with 13 bases between. As DNA, the CDR3 is TGTGCCAGCAGTTACTCTGGGGGGCCGGTAACTGAAGCTTTCTTT. Its translation is CASSYSGGPVTEAFF.

The chain carries TRBV6-5 and TRBJ2-7; D is perhaps TRBD1 (6 bases). This CDR3 has 14 residues. V dropped 4 bases and J dropped 2 bases, with 12 bases sitting between them. In germline, CDR1 is MNHEY, CDR2 SVGAGI. The CDR3 coding sequence is TGTGCCAGCAGTTCCCTGACAGGACCCTACGAGCAGTACTTC. Amino acids: CASSSLTGPYEQYF.

The chain employs TRBV5-6 and TRBJ1-6; possibly TRBD1 for D (5 bases). V was pared by 3 bases and J by 7 bases, with 11 bases between. This CDR3 contains 14 residues. Germline CDR1 SGHDT, CDR2 YYEEEE. For the CDR3, the DNA is TGTGCCAGCAGCTGGCAGGGATACAATTCACCCCTCCACTTT. Translation gives CASSWQGYNSPLHF.

The chain joins TRBV10-3 to TRBJ1-5; D gene ambiguous. CDR3 length equals 12 residues. V lost 4 bases to trimming and J lost 3 bases, with 4 bases between them. CDR1 ENHRY and CDR2 SYGVKD come from the germline V gene. The CDR3 sequence: CAISANNQPQHF. The CDR3 region has the DNA TGTGCCATCAGTGCCAACAATCAGCCCCAGCATTTT.

The V and J genes are TRBV7-2 and TRBJ2-5, with 9 positions matching TRBD2. Germline CDR1 SGHTA, CDR2 FQGNSA. Losses at the gene ends were 6 bases for V and 5 bases for J; bases not matched to a gene: 7. The CDR3 sequence is 14 residues long. CDR3 DNA sequence: TGTGCCAGCAGGCGCGGGGGGGCAGTGGAGACCCAGTACTTC. Translation gives CASRRGGAVETQYF.

The rearrangement links TRBV4-2 to TRBJ1-1; D call uncertain. The V end was cut by 1 base, the J end by 0 bases, with 6 bases between. Per germline, CDR1 LGHNA and CDR2 YNFKEQ. The CDR3 runs to 14 residues. CDR3 DNA: TGTGCCAGCAGCCAAGGGGTACTGAACACTGAAGCTTTCTTT. As protein: CASSQGVLNTEAFF.

DNA for the CDR3: TGTGCCATCAGTGCAAATGAGGGGGCGTTCTCTGGGGCCAACGTCCTGACTTTC. Protein product: CAISANEGAFSGANVLTF. The V gene is TRBV10-3, the J gene TRBJ2-6, with 7 positions matching TRBD1. The CDR3 extends over 18 amino acids. Germline loops: CDR1 ENHRY, CDR2 SYGVKD. J gave up 0 bases and V 4 bases, and 9 bases lay outside the gene matches.

The genes are TRBV19 and TRBJ2-1; 12 bases align to TRBD2. V gave up 5 bases and J gave up 4 bases; unmatched junction bases: 6. The CDR3 is made up of 16 amino acids. Germline CDR1 and CDR2: LNHDA and SQIVND (reference sequence). The CDR3 reads CASSPLAGGGYNEQFF. As DNA, the CDR3 is TGTGCCAGTAGTCCCCTAGCGGGAGGGGGGTACAATGAGCAGTTCTTC.

The CDR3 sequence is CASRSYRDRGLAGHRELFF. The CDR3 nucleotides read TGTGCCAGCAGGTCTTACCGGGACAGGGGACTAGCGGGACATCGGGAGCTGTTTTTT. This chain connects TRBV7-9 to TRBJ2-2, with 13 positions matching TRBD2. The J segment lost 9 bases and the V segment lost 6 bases, leaving 19 bases of the junction unmatched. Per the germline V gene, CDR1 is SEHNR and CDR2 is FQNEAQ (reference sequence). This CDR3 is 19 amino acids long.

V and J are TRBV9 and TRBJ2-2; 11 bases match TRBD2. Germline assignment: CDR1 SGDLS and CDR2 YYNGEE. V was clipped by 4 bases and J by 6 bases; unmatched bases: 11. The CDR3 has 17 residues. CDR3 in DNA: TGTGCCAGCAGCCCTCAGGTAGCGGGAGGGTCTGCCGGGGAGCTGTTTTTT. This encodes CASSPQVAGGSAGELFF.

This chain uses TRBV6-2 or TRBV6-3 with TRBJ1-1; D might be TRBD1 (5 bases). The CDR3 extends over 14 amino acids. The ends were cut back, 6 bases at V and 4 bases at J, with 15 bases in the middle. In germline, CDR1 is MNHEY, CDR2 SVGEGT. The CDR3 nucleotides read TGTGCCAGCAGCCCCGTTGGGGGGAGCACTGAAGCTTTCTTT. It encodes CASSPVGGSTEAFF.

This clone is a singleton in its sample. The chain links TRBV7-9 to TRBJ1-5; TRBD1 is a possible D gene (5 bases). Germline V gene lookup returns CDR1 SEHNR and CDR2 FQNEAQ (reference sequence). The CDR3 runs to 11 residues. Between the trimmed V and J ends, which lost 5 bases and 11 bases, there was a span of 10 bases. The DNA of the CDR3 is TGTGCCAGCAGCGCACAGGATACCCAGCATTTT. Translation gives CASSAQDTQHF.